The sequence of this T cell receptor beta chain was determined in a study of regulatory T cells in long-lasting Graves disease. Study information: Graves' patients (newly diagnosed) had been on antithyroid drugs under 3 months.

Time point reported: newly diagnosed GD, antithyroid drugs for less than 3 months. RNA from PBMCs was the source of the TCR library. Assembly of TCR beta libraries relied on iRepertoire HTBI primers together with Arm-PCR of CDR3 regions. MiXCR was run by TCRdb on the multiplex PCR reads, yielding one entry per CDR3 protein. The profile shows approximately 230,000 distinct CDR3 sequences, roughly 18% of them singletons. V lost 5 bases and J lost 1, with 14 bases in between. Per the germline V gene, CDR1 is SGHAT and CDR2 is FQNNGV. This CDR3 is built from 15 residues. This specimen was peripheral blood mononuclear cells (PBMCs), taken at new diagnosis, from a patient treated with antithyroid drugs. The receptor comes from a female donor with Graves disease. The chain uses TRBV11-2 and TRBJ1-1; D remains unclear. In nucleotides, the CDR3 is TGTGCCAGCAGCCCTCCGGCGGAGAGGAACACTGAAGCTTTCTTT. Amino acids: CASSPPAERNTEAFF.